What follows are 11 T cell receptor beta chains derived from one specimen sequenced in a study of blood T cell repertoires in COVID-19. Profiled with immunoSEQ multiplex PCR; TCRdb holds only in-frame clones, not every one. Of some 51,000 clones listed, about 88% are singletons. The specimen sequenced was peripheral blood. The origin of the receptors is a man between 60 and 75 years old with acute or convalescent COVID-19.

A few counts support this clone. V is TRBV4-1 and J is TRBJ2-3; 9 bases map to TRBD1. The CDR3 extends over 16 amino acids. The germline CDR1 and CDR2 sequences are MGHRA and YSYEKL. After removal of 0 bases from V and 8 bases from J, the junction contained 9 bases not matched to a gene. DNA of the CDR3: TGCGCCAGCAGCCAAGAAAAACAGGGGGCAGGGTTTACGCAGTATTTT. Amino acid sequence: CASSQEKQGAGFTQYF.

The genes are TRBV19 and TRBJ1-5; no definite D call. The CDR3 contains 14 residues. Germline assignment: CDR1 LNHDA and CDR2 SQIVND (reference sequence). Between the trimmed V and J ends, which lost 5 bases and 9 bases, there was a span of 17 bases. The CDR3 bases are TGTGCCAGTAGTGGGTTGGAGGTAGCCCGGCCCCAGCATTTT. It translates to CASSGLEVARPQHF.

The gene calls are TRBV5-1 and TRBJ2-3, with 11 positions matching TRBD2. Per germline, CDR1 SGHRS and CDR2 YFSETQ. J lost 11 bases, V lost 4 bases, and 6 bases had no gene match. This CDR3 region has 13 residues. The CDR3 DNA is TGCGCCAGCAGCAGTACTAGCGGGGGTAAGCAGTATTTT. It codes for CASSSTSGGKQYF.

The sample holds one count of this clone. V usage is TRBV18 and J usage is TRBJ2-3; TRBD2 is a possible D gene (5 bases). Between the trimmed V and J ends, which lost 3 bases and 1 base, there was a span of 8 bases. The CDR3 is 14 amino acids. Germline CDR1 KGHSH, CDR2 LQKENI. In DNA, the CDR3 is TGTGCCAGCTCACCGAGGGTACGCACAGATACGCAGTATTTT. Amino acids: CASSPRVRTDTQYF. The full variable domain, with the rest looked up from reference TRBV18 and TRBJ2-3, is NAGVMQNPRHLVRRRGQEARLRCSPMKGHSHVYWYRQLPEEGLKFMVYLQKENIIDESGMPKERFSAEFPKEGPSILRIQQVVRGDSAAYFCASSPRVRTDTQYFGPGTRLTVL.

The chain joins TRBV7-9 to TRBJ2-7; 7 nucleotides align to TRBD1. The V and J ends lost 0 bases and 5 bases, in that order; junction bases with no gene match: 4. The CDR3 runs 14 residues. Germline CDR1 is SEHNR and CDR2 is FQNEAQ (reference sequence). The CDR3 DNA reads as TGTGCCAGCAGCTTAGCGGGCAGGGGGAACGAGCAGTACTTC. Amino acid sequence: CASSLAGRGNEQYF. Drawing the rest from reference TRBV7-9 and TRBJ2-7, the complete variable domain is DTGVSQNPRHKITKRGQNVTFRCDPISEHNRLYWYRQTLGQGPEFLTYFQNEAQLEKSRLLSDRFSAERPKGSFSTLEIQRTEQGDSAMYLCASSLAGRGNEQYFGPGTRLTVT.

The CDR3, as DNA: TGTGCCAGCAGTTGGGTGGGAGTTTGGGGCACAGATACGCAGTATTTT. This encodes CASSWVGVWGTDTQYF. The chain employs TRBV27 and TRBJ2-3, with D maybe TRBD2 (5 bases). Looked up from germline, CDR1 is MNHEY and CDR2 is SMNVEV (reference sequence). Trimming cost V 4 bases and J 1 base, with 15 bases left between them. The CDR3 length is 16 residues.

The J gene is TRBJ2-1, the V gene TRBV25-1, with 9 bases lining up with TRBD1. From germline, CDR1 is MGHDK and CDR2 SYGVNS. V lost 6 bases to trimming and J lost 8 bases; unmatched junction nucleotides: 2. This CDR3 has 12 amino acids. CDR3 amino acids: CASRTGGHEQFF. CDR3 nucleotide sequence: TGTGCCAGCAGGACAGGGGGACATGAGCAGTTCTTC.

In its sample, this clone was seen a few times. The rearrangement links TRBV9 to TRBJ2-1; TRBD2 agrees at 8 bases. With V trimmed by 3 bases and J by 6 bases, 5 bases remained unmatched. The CDR3 has 14 amino acids. CDR1 and CDR2 (germline): SGDLS, YYNGEE. The CDR3 nucleotides are TGTGCCAGCAGCGCCGGGACTAGACTCAATGAGCAGTTCTTC. This codes for CASSAGTRLNEQFF.

The rearrangement uses TRBV2 and TRBJ1-5, with 11 positions matching TRBD1. The CDR3 is made up of 16 amino acids. Germline CDR1 SNHLY, CDR2 FYNNEI. V lost 2 bases to trimming and J lost 6 bases; unmatched junction nucleotides: 6. As DNA, the CDR3 is TGTGCCAGCAGTGAAACGGGACAGGGGGTAGGTCAGCCCCAGCATTTT. Its protein is CASSETGQGVGQPQHF.

This chain connects TRBV10-3 to TRBJ1-4, with D possibly TRBD1 on 5 matching bases. Germline V gene lookup returns CDR1 ENHRY and CDR2 SYGVKD. The CDR3 has 16 residues. Trimming removed 8 bases from V and 0 bases from J, with 16 bases in between. The chain's CDR3 is CAIQEGPGATNEKLFF. CDR3 sequence (DNA): TGTGCCATCCAAGAGGGTCCGGGGGCAACTAATGAAAAACTGTTTTTT.

The CDR3 DNA is TGTGCCAGCAGTGATTCACATAGCAATCAGCCCCAGCATTTT. Translating gives CASSDSHSNQPQHF. This chain links TRBV2 with TRBJ1-5; no definite D call. The V end lost 3 bases, the J end lost 0 bases, and 6 bases lay between the germline ends. CDR1 SNHLY and CDR2 FYNNEI come from the germline V gene. The CDR3 covers 14 residues.